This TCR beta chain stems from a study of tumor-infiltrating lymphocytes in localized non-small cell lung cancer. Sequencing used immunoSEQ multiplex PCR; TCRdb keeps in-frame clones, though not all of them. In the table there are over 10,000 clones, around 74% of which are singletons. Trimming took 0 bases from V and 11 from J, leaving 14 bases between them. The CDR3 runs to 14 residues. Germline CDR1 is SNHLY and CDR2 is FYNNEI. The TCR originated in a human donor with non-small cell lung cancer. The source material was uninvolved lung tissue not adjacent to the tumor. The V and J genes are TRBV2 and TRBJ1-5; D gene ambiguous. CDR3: CASSEALRVGAQHF. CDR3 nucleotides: TGTGCCAGCAGTGAAGCGCTTCGGGTTGGAGCCCAGCATTTT.